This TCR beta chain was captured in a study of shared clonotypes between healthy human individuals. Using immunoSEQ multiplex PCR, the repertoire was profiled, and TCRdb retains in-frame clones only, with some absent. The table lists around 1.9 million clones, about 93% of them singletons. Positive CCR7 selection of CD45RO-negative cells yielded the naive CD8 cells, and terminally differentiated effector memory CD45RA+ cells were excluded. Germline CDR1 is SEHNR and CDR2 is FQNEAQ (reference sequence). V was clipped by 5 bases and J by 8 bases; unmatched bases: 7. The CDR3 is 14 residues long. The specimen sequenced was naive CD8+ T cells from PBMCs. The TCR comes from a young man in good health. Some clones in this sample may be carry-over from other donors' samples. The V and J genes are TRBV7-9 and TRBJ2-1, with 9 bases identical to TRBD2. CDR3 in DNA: TGTGCCAGCAGCCTTATACTAGCGGGTGATGAGCAGTTCTTC. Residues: CASSLILAGDEQFF. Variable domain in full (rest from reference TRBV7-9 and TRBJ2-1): DTGVSQNPRHKITKRGQNVTFRCDPISEHNRLYWYRQTLGQGPEFLTYFQNEAQLEKSRLLSDRFSAERPKGSFSTLEIQRTEQGDSAMYLCASSLILAGDEQFFGPGTRLTVL.